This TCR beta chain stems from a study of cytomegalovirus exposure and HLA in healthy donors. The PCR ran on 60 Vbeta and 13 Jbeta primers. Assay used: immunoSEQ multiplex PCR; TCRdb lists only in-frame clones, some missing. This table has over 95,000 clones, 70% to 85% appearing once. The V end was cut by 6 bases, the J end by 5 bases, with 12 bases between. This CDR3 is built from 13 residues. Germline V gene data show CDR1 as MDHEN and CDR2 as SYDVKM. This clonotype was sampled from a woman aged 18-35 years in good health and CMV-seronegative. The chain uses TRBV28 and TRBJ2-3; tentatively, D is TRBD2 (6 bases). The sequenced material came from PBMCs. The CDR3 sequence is CASSSPGGDTQYF. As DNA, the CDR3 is TGTGCCAGCAGCAGCCCCGGGGGAGATACGCAGTATTTT.